What follows are 6 T cell receptor beta chains derived from one specimen sequenced in a study of blood T cell repertoires in COVID-19. Profiled with immunoSEQ multiplex PCR; TCRdb holds only in-frame clones, not every one. The repertoire includes approximately 450,000 clones, over 75% of them detected once, and approximately 1.2% sits in the top ten. Sequencing input: PBMCs or T cells enriched from blood (not recorded which). All receptors come from a man aged 30 to 45 who had recovered from COVID-19.

The chain links TRBV27 to TRBJ2-3, with D unclear. The CDR3 extends over 15 amino acids. Trimming took off 7 bases at V and 5 bases at J, with 19 bases between the two ends. The V gene's germline CDR1 is MNHEY and CDR2 SMNVEV (reference sequence). CDR3 nucleotides: TGTGCCAGCAAAGGTTTTGGCTTCACGGGAGATACGCAGTATTTT. Translating it yields CASKGFGFTGDTQYF.

V gene TRBV29-1 combines with J gene TRBJ2-6, with TRBD1 as a possible D gene (5 bases). The CDR3 consists of 15 residues. The V end lost 1 base, the J end lost 0 bases, and 7 bases lay between the germline ends. Germline CDR1 reads SQVTM; CDR2 reads ANQGSEA. The chain's CDR3 is CSVEGQGSGANVLTF. CDR3 in DNA: TGCAGCGTTGAAGGCCAGGGCTCTGGGGCCAACGTCCTGACTTTC. Combining the CDR3 with reference TRBV29-1 and TRBJ2-6 gives the whole variable domain SAVISQKPSRDICQRGTSLTIQCQVDSQVTMMFWYRQQPGQSLTLIATANQGSEATYESGFVIDKFPISRPNLTFSTLTVSNMSPEDSSIYLCSVEGQGSGANVLTFGAGSRLTVL.

The V and J genes are TRBV23-1 and TRBJ1-5; possibly TRBD1 for D (6 bases). TRBV23-1 belongs to the ORF category, with a function that is uncertain. CDR3 length: 14 amino acids. V lost 3 bases, J lost 7 bases, and 13 bases lay in between. The CDR3: CASSHRTGKQPQHF. CDR3 DNA sequence: TGCGCCAGCAGTCATCGTACAGGGAAACAGCCCCAGCATTTT.

This chain joins TRBV2 and TRBJ2-6; D possibly corresponds to TRBD1 (5 bases). The germline V and J ends were trimmed by 1 base and 10 bases, with 11 bases remaining between them. Germline V CDR1 and CDR2: SNHLY, FYNNEI. The CDR3 runs 14 residues. CDR3 residues: CASSEDRGRNVLTF. The DNA for the CDR3 is TGTGCCAGCAGTGAAGATAGGGGTCGAAACGTCCTGACTTTC.

V gene TRBV19 combines with J gene TRBJ1-2; TRBD1 aligns across 7 bases. V was pared by 7 bases and J by 2 bases, with 1 base of the junction left unmatched. Per the germline V gene, CDR1 is LNHDA and CDR2 is SQIVND (reference sequence). The CDR3 spans 12 residues. The CDR3 coding sequence is TGTGCCAGTACGACAGGGAACTATGGCTACACCTTC. Translation: CASTTGNYGYTF.

The chain couples TRBV3-1 (or the pseudogene TRBV3-2) to TRBJ1-1; D is perhaps TRBD1 (5 bases). Trimming shortened V by 1 base and J by 4 bases, and 10 bases separated the two germline ends. Germline V gene lookup returns CDR1 LGHDT and CDR2 YNNKEL (reference sequence). The CDR3 runs to 14 residues. CDR3 bases: TGTGCCAGCAGCCAAGTTCAGGGTGGCACTGAAGCTTTCTTT. Translated, it gives CASSQVQGGTEAFF.